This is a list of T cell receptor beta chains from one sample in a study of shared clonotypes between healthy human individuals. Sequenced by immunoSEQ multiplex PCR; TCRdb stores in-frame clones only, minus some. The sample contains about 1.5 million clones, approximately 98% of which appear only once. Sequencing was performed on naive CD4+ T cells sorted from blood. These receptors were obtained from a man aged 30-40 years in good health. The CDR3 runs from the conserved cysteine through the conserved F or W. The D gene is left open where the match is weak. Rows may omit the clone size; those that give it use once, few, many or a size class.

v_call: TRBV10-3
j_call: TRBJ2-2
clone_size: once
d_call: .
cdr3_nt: TGTGCCCACACGCCGGGACAGAACACCGGGGAGCTGTTTTTT
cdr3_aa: CAHTPGQNTGELFF

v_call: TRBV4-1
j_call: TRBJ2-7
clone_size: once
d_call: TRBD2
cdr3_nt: TGCGCCAGCAGCCAAGCCTTACTAGCGGTTGGGGGGTACGAGCAGTACTTC
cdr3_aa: CASSQALLAVGGYEQYF

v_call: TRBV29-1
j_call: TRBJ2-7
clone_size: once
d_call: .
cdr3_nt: TGCAGCGTTGAAGTGACGGAATACGAGCAGTACTTC
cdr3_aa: CSVEVTEYEQYF

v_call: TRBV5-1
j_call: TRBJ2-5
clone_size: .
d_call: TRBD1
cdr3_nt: TGCGCCAGCAAGTCGGGACAGGTGGAAGAGACCCAGTACTTC
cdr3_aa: CASKSGQVEETQYF

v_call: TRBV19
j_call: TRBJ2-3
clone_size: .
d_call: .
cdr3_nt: TGTGCCAGTAGTATAGCCCAGGGTGGGCGGTGGACAGATACGCAGTATTTT
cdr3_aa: CASSIAQGGRWTDTQYF

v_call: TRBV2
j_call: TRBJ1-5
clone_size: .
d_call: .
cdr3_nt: TGTGCCAGCAGTGACCGTACAGGGTCGTCTCAGCCCCAGCATTTT
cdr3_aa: CASSDRTGSSQPQHF

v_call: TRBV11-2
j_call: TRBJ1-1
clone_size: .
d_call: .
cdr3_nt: TGTGCCAGCAGCTTAGATCTTTCAGGGCCGAGGAACACTGAAGCTTTCTTT
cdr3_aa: CASSLDLSGPRNTEAFF

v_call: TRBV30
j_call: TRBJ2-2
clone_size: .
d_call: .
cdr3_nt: TGTGCCTGGAGTGTATTGGCCGGGAACACCGGGGAGCTGTTTTTT
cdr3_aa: CAWSVLAGNTGELFF

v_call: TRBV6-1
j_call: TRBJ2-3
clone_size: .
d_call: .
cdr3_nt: TGTGCCAGCAGTGACTCTCATACGCAGTATTTT
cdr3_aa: CASSDSHTQYF

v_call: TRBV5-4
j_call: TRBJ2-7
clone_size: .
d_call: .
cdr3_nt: TGTGCCAGCAGCTTGGGGGGGAAAGGAGGGTCTTACGAGCAGTACTTC
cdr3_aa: CASSLGGKGGSYEQYF

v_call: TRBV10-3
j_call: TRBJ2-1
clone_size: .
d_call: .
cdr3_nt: TGTGCCATCAGTGAGTCGCCTTACAATGAGCAGTTCTTC
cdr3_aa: CAISESPYNEQFF

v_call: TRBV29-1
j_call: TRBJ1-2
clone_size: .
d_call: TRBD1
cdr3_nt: TGCAGCGCAACGGAGACAGGGAGAGGTTATGGCTACACCTTC
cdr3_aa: CSATETGRGYGYTF

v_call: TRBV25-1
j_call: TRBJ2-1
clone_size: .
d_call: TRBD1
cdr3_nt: TGTGCCAGCCTCGGACAGGGCTTTTGGGATGAGCAGTTCTTC
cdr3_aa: CASLGQGFWDEQFF

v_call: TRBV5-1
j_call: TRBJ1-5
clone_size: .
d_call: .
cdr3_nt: TGCGCCAGCAGCTTGGGTGGGGCAGATAGCAATCAGCCCCAGCATTTT
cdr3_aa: CASSLGGADSNQPQHF

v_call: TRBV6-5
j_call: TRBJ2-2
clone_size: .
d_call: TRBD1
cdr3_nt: TGTGCCAGCAGTTACCCGACAGGGAAAGCCACCGGGGAGCTGTTTTTT
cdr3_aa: CASSYPTGKATGELFF

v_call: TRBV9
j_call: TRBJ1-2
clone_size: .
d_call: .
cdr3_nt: TGTGCCAGCAGCATCGCAGAGGGGACCTATGGCTACACCTTC
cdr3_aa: CASSIAEGTYGYTF